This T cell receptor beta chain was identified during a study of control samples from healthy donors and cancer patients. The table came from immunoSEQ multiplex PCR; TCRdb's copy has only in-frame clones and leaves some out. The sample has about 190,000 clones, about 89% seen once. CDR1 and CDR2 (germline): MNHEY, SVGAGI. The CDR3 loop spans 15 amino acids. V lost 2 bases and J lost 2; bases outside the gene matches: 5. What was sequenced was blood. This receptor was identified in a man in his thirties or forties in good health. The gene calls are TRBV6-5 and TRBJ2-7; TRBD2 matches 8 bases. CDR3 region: CASSYGRGGPYEQYF. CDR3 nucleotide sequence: TGTGCCAGCAGTTACGGCCGGGGGGGACCCTACGAGCAGTACTTC.